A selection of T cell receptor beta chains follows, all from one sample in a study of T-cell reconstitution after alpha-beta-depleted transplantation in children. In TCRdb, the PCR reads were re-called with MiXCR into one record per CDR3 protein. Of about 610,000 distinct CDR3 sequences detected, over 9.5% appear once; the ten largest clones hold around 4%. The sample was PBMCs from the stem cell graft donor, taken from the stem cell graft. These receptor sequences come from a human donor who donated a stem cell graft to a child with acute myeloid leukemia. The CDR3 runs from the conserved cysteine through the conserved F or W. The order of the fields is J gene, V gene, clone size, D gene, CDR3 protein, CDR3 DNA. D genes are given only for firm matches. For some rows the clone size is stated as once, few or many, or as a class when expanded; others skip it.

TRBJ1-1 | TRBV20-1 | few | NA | CSAPGGAGVLINTEAFF | TGCAGTGCTCCGGGAGGGGCAGGGGTACTTATAAACACTGAAGCTTTCTTT
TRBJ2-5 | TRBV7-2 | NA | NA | CASSSDGRQETQYF | TGTGCCAGCAGCTCGGATGGTAGGCAAGAGACCCAGTACTTC
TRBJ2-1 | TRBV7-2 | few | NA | CASSLSLGGSYNEQFF | TGTGCCAGCAGCTTAAGTTTGGGCGGATCCTACAATGAGCAGTTCTTC
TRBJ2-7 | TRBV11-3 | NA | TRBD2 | CASSLDPTSGEQYF | TGTGCCAGCAGCTTAGATCCCACTAGCGGGGAGCAGTACTTC
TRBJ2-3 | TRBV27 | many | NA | CASSLLGFSTDTQYF | TGTGCCAGCAGCCTCCTGGGATTCAGCACAGATACGCAGTATTTT
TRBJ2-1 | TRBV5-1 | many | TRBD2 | CASSSRLAENNEQFF | TGCGCCAGCAGCTCCCGACTAGCGGAGAACAATGAGCAGTTCTTC
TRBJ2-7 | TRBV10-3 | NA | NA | CAISAGPVGAYEQYF | TGTGCCATCAGTGCTGGGCCAGTAGGGGCCTACGAGCAGTACTTC
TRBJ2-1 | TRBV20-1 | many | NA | CSGSSSYNEQFF | TGCAGTGGGAGTAGCTCCTACAATGAGCAGTTCTTC
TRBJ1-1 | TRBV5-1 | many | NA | CASTLPKVPNTEAFF | TGCGCCAGCACCCTCCCAAAGGTTCCGAACACTGAAGCTTTCTTT
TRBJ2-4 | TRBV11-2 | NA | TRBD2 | CASSLRTRTSGTGAKNIQYF | TGTGCCAGCAGCTTAAGAACCAGGACTAGCGGGACAGGGGCCAAAAACATTCAGTACTTC
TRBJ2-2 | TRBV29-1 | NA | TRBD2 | CSVEDRVASGRGPGELFF | TGCAGCGTTGAAGATCGAGTAGCTAGCGGGAGAGGTCCCGGGGAGCTGTTTTTT
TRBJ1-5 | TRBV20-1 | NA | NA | CCAIDSLYQPQHF | TGCTGTGCTATAGACAGCCTTTATCAGCCCCAGCATTTT
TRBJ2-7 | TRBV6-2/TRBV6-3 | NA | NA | CASTDPPQDYEQYF | TGTGCCAGCACCGACCCCCCACAGGACTACGAGCAGTACTTC
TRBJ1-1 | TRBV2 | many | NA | CASRALNTEAFF | TGTGCCAGCAGAGCCTTGAACACTGAAGCTTTCTTT
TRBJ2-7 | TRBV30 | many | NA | CAWSGQYEQYF | TGTGCCTGGAGTGGGCAATACGAGCAGTACTTC
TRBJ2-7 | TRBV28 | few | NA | CASSLYGGQYEQYF | TGTGCCAGCAGTTTGTATGGGGGGCAGTACGAGCAGTACTTC
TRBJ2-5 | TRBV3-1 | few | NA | CASSQDSARETQYF | TGTGCCAGCAGCCAAGATTCAGCGAGAGAGACCCAGTACTTC
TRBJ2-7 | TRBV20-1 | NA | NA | CSAREDSSTPYEQYF | TGCAGTGCTAGAGAAGACAGCTCTACCCCCTACGAGCAGTACTTC
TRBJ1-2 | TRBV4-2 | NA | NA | CASSQQPGETNYGYTF | TGTGCCAGCAGCCAACAACCGGGAGAGACTAACTATGGCTACACCTTC
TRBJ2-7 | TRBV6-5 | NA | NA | CASSYSLATPGEQYF | TGTGCCAGCAGTTACTCTCTAGCTACGCCTGGCGAGCAGTACTTC
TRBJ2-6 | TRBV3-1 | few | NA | CASSQGARWPGANVLTF | TGTGCCAGCAGCCAAGGAGCTAGATGGCCTGGGGCCAACGTCCTGACTTTC
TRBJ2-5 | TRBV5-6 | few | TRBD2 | CASSSQRASGTETQYF | TGTGCCAGCAGCTCCCAAAGGGCTAGCGGGACGGAGACCCAGTACTTC